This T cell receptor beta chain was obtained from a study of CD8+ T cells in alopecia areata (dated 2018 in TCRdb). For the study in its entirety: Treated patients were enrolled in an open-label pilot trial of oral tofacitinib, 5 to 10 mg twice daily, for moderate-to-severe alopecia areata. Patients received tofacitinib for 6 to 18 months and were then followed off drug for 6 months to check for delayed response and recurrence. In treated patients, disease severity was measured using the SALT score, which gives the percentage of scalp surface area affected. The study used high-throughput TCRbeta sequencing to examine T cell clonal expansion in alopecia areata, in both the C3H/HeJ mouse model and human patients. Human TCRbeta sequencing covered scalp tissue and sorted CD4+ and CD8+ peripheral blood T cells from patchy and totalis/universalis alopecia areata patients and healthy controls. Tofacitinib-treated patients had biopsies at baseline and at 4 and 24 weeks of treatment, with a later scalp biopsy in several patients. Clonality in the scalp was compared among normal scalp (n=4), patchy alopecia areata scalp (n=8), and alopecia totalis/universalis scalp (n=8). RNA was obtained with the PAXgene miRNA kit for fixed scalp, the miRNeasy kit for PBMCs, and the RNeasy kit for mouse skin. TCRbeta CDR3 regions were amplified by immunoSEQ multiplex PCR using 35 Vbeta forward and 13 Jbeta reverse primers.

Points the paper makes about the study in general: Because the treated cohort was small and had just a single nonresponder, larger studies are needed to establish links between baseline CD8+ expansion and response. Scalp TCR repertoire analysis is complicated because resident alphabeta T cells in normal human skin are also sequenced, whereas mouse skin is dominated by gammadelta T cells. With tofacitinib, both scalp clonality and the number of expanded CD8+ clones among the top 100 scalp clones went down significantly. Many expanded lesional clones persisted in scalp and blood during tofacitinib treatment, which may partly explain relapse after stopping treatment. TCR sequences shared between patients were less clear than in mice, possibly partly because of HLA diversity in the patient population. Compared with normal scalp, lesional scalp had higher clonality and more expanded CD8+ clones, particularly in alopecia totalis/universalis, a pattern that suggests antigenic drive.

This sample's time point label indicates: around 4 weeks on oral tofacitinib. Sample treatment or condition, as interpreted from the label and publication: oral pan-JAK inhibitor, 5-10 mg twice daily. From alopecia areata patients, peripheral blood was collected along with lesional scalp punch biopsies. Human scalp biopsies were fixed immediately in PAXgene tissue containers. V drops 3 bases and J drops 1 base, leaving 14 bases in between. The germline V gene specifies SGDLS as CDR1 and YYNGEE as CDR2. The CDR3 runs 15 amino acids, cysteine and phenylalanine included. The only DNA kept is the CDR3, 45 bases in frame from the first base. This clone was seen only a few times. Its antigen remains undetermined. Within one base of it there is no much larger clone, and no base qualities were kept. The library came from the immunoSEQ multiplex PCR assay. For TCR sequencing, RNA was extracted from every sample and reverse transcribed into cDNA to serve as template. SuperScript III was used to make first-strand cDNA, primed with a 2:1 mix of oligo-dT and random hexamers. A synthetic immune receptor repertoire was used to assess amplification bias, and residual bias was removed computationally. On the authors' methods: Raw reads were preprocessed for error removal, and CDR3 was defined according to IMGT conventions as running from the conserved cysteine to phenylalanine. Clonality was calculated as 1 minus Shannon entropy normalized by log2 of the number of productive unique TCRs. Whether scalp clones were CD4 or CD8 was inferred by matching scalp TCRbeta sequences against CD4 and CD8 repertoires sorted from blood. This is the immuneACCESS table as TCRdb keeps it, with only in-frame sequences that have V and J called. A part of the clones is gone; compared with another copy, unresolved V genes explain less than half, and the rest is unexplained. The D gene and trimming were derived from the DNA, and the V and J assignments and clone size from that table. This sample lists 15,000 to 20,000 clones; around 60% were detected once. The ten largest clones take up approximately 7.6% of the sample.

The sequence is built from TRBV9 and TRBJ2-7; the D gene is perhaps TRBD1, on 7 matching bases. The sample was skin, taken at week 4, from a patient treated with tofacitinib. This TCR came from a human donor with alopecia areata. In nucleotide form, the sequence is TGTGCCAGCAGCGGTCGCGGGACAGATTCCTACGAGCAGTACTTC. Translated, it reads CASSGRGTDSYEQYF.